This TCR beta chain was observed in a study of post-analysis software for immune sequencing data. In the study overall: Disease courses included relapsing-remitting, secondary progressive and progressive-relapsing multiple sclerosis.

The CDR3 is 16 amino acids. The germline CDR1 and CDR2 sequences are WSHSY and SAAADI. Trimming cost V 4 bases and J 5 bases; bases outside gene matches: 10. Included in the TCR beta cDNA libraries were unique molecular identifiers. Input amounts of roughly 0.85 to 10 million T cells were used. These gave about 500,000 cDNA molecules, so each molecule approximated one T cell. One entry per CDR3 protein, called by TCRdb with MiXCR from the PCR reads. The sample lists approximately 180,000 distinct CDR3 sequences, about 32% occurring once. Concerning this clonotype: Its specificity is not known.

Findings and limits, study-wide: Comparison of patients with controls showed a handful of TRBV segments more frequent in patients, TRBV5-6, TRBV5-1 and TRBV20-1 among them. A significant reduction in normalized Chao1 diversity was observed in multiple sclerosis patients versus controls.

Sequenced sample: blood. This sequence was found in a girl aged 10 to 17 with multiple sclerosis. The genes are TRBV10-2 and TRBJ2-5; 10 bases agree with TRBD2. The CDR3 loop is CASSGAALAGRETQYF. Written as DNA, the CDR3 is TGCGCCAGCAGTGGCGCTGCACTAGCGGGACGGGAGACCCAGTACTTC.